The source of this T cell receptor beta chain is a study of siplizumab effects on memory and regulatory T cells. With regard to this clone: Its specificity is unknown.

V dropped 5 bases and J dropped 2; count of bases not matched to a gene: 14. Per the germline V gene, CDR1 is LNHDA and CDR2 is SQIVND (reference sequence). CDR3 length: 18 residues. Here immunoSEQ multiplex PCR was the method, and the copy in TCRdb shows in-frame clones only, minus some. The table shows under 130,000 clones, with 85% to 95% occurring only once. Study observations and caveats: Researchers could not give a naive or memory phenotype to roughly 75-95% of proliferating CD4+ or CD8+ clones.

This receptor was taken from a human donor in good health. This chain joins TRBV19 and TRBJ2-1; 8 bases agree with TRBD2. Sample: CD4+ T cells sorted from blood. The chain's CDR3 is CASSLRRGDTAAYNEQFF. As DNA, the CDR3 is TGTGCCAGTAGTTTAAGGCGGGGGGACACGGCCGCCTACAATGAGCAGTTCTTC.